This TCR beta chain was observed in a study of cytomegalovirus exposure and HLA in healthy donors. Overall study: Of several hundred genotyped donors, more than 75% grouped in the Caucasian-associated ancestry cluster. Study-wide points: The listing of 150 or so TCR beta chains classed them as cytomegalovirus-associated.

The PCR employed 60 Vbeta primers together with 13 Jbeta primers. Only in-frame clones appear in the TCRdb table, and some are missing; sequencing was by immunoSEQ multiplex PCR. Of 150,000 to 200,000 clones in the sample, around 80% were seen once. Remarks on this clone: The antigen is unknown.

This CDR3 is 14 amino acids long. With 6 bases clipped from V and 4 bases from J, the junction kept 6 bases outside the gene matches. Germline CDR1 is ENHRY and CDR2 is SYGVKD. The chain joins TRBV10-3 to TRBJ2-5; 9 bases are shared with TRBD1. This sequence was found in a girl between 5 and 17 years old in good health and CMV-seropositive. Sequences were obtained from PBMCs. CDR3 in amino acids: CAISPTGGGETQYF. DNA for the CDR3: TGTGCCATCAGCCCAACAGGGGGCGGAGAGACCCAGTACTTC.